This TCR beta chain was sequenced during a study of identical twins. A universal primer site arose from template switching, and cDNA bore unique molecular identifiers. TCRdb called the 5' RACE reads again in MiXCR, with one record for every CDR3 protein. The sample shows around 240,000 distinct CDR3 sequences, about 7.3% of them seen only once. Study outcomes and limitations: Twin pairs had excess sharing that was weaker in beta out-of-frame sequences. Those out-of-frame alpha sequences shared by twins showed an excess of low generation probability. In cord blood, abundant beta clonotypes had fewer insertions; memory showed no trend.

Remarks on this clonotype: Its antigen is not identified. A much larger clonotype is one base distant, so this may be a read error.

The ends lost 4 bases at V and 4 bases at J; junction bases unmatched: 4. Germline V gene data show CDR1 as SGHDT and CDR2 as YYEEEE. This CDR3 spans 14 amino acids. A further study also used this sample, focusing on yellow fever vaccine responses in identical twins.

Input material: memory (CD45RO+) T cells sorted from blood. This clonotype originated in a woman between 18 and 29 years old in good health. This sequence joins TRBV5-6 and TRBJ1-2; 10 bases align to TRBD1. In DNA, the CDR3 is TGTGCCAGCAGCCTGGGACAGGGGTGCTATGGCTACACCTTC. Translated, it gives CASSLGQGCYGYTF.